Below, one T cell receptor (beta chain) is given with its context. The antigen remains unidentified. The CDR3 loop spans 14 amino acids. V was cut by 3 bases and J by 4 bases, with 12 bases left in between. Looked up from germline, CDR1 is PRHDT and CDR2 is FYEKMQ (reference sequence). The entry originates in a study of cytomegalovirus exposure and HLA in healthy donors. Study-level results: A few chains tied to CMV proved CMV antigen-specific in vitro. Most TCR sequences were rare, but some public TCRs occurred in many donors. The study put 150 to 200 TCR beta chains on its list as cytomegalovirus-associated.

TCRdb keeps only in-frame clones here, not all; method: immunoSEQ multiplex PCR. The data hold 150,000 to 200,000 clones, with about 90% observed a single time. The receptor comes from a woman between 25 and 40 years old in good health and CMV-seronegative. The sample taken for sequencing was PBMCs. The chain employs TRBV13 and TRBJ1-2; D is perhaps TRBD1 (6 bases). The CDR3 protein is CASSFGRGGYGYTF. Written as DNA, the CDR3 is TGTGCCAGCAGCTTCGGCAGGGGAGGCTATGGCTACACCTTC.